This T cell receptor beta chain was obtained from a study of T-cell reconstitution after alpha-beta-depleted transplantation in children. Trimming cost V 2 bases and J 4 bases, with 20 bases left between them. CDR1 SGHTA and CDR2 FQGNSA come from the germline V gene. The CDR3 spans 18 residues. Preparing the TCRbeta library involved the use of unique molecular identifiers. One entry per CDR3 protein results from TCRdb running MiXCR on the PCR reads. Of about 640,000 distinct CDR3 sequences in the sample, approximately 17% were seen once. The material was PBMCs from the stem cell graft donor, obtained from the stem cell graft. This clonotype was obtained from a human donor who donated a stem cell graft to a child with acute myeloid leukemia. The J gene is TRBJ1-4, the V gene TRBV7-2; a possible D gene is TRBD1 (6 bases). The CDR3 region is CASSLRARGGGINEKLFF. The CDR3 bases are TGTGCCAGCAGCTTACGGGCAAGGGGGGGGGGCATTAATGAAAAACTGTTTTTT.